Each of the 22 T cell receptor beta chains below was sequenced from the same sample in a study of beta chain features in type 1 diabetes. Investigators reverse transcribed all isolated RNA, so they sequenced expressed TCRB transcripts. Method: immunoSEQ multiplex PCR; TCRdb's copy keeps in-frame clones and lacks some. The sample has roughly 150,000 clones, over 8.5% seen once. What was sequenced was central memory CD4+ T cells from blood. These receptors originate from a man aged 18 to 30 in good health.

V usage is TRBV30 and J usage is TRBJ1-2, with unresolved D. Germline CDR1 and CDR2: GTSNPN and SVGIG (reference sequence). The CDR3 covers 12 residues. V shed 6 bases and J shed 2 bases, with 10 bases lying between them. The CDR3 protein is CACPDKNYGYTF. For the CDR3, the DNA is TGTGCCTGCCCAGACAAGAACTATGGCTACACCTTC.

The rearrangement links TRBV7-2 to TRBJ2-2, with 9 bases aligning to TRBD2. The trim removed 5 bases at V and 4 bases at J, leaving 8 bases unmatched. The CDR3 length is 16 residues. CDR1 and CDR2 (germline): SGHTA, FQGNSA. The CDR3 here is CASSIRGLAGTGELFF. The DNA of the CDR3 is TGTGCCAGCAGCATTCGGGGACTAGCCGGCACCGGGGAGCTGTTTTTT.

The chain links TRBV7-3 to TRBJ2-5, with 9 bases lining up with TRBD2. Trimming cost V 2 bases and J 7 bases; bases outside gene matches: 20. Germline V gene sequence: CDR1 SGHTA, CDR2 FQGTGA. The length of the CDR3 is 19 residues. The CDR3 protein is CASSLQAGTSSKSPGTQYF. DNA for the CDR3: TGTGCCAGCAGCTTACAAGCCGGGACTAGCAGCAAAAGCCCGGGGACCCAGTACTTC.

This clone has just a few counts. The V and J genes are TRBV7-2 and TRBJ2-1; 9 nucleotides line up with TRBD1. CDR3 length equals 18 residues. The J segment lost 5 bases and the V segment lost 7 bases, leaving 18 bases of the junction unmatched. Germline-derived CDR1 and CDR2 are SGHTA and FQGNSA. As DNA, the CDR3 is TGTGCCAGCAACTCCCAGGACAGGGGAAGTGCGAAGAACAATGAGCAGTTCTTC. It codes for CASNSQDRGSAKNNEQFF.

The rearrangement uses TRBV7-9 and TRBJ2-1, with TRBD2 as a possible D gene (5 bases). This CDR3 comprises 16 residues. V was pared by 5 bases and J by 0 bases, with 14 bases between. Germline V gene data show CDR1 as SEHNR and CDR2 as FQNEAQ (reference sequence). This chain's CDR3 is CASSVRTGNSYNEQFF. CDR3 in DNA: TGTGCCAGCAGCGTTCGGACTGGCAACTCCTACAATGAGCAGTTCTTC. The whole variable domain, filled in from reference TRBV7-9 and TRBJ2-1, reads DTGVSQNPRHKITKRGQNVTFRCDPISEHNRLYWYRQTLGQGPEFLTYFQNEAQLEKSRLLSDRFSAERPKGSFSTLEIQRTEQGDSAMYLCASSVRTGNSYNEQFFGPGTRLTVL.

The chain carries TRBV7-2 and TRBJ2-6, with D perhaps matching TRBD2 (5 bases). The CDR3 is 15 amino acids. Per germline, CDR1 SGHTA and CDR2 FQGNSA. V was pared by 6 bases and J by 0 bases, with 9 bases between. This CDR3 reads CASSLRASGANVLTF. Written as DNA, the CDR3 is TGTGCCAGCAGTCTGCGGGCCTCTGGGGCCAACGTCCTGACTTTC.

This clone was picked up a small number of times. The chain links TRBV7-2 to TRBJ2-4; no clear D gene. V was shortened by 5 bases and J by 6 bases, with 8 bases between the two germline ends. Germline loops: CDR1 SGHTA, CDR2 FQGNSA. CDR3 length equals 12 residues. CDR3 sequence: CASSPGLNIQYF. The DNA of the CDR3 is TGTGCCAGCAGCCCCGGATTAAACATTCAGTACTTC.

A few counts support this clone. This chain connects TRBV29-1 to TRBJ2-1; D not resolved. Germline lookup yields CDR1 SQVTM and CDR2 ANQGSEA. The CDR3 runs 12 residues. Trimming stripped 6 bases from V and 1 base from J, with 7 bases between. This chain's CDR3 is CSVERSYNEQFF. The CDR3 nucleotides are TGCAGCGTGGAGAGGTCCTACAATGAGCAGTTCTTC.

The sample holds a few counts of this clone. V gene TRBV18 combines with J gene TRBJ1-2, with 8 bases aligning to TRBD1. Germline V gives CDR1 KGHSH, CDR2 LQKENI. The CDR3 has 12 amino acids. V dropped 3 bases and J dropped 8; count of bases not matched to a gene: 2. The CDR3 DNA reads TGTGCCAGCTCACCGACAGGGGACGGCTACACCTTC. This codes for CASSPTGDGYTF. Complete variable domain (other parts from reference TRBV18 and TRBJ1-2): NAGVMQNPRHLVRRRGQEARLRCSPMKGHSHVYWYRQLPEEGLKFMVYLQKENIIDESGMPKERFSAEFPKEGPSILRIQQVVRGDSAAYFCASSPTGDGYTFGSGTRLTVV.

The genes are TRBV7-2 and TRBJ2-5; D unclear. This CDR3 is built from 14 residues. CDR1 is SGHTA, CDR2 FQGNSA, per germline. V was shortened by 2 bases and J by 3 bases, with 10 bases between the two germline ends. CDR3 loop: CASSLSTVKETQYF. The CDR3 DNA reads TGTGCCAGCAGCTTATCAACGGTTAAAGAGACCCAGTACTTC.

CDR3 amino acids: CASSYSPKGADTQYF. The DNA for the CDR3 is TGTGCCAGCAGTTACTCGCCCAAGGGAGCAGATACGCAGTATTTT. V and J are TRBV6-5 and TRBJ2-3, with D perhaps TRBD2 (5 bases). V was clipped by 0 bases and J by 4 bases, with 11 bases between them. Germline CDR1 MNHEY, CDR2 SVGAGI. The CDR3 is 15 residues long.

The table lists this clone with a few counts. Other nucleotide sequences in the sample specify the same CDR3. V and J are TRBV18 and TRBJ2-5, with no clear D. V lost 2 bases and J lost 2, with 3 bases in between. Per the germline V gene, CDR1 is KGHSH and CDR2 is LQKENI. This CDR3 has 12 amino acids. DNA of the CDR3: TGTGCCAGCTCACCAAATCAAGAGACCCAGTACTTC. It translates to CASSPNQETQYF.

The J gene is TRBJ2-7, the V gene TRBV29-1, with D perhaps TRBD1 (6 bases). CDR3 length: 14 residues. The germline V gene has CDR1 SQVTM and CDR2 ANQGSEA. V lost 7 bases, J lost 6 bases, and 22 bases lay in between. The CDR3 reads CSDPSTAFRGEQYF. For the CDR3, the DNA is TGCAGCGACCCCTCGACAGCCTTCAGGGGCGAGCAGTACTTC.

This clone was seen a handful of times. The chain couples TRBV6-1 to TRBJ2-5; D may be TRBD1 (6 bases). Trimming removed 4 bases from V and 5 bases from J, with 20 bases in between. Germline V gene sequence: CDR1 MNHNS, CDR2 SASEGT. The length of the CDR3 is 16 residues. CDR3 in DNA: TGTGCCAGCAGTGTAAATACAGGGTTGCGGCAGGAGACCCAGTACTTC. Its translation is CASSVNTGLRQETQYF.

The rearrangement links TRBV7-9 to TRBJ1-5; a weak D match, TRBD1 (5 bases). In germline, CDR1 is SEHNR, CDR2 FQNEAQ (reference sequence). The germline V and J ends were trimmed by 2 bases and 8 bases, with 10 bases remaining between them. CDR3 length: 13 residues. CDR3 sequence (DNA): TGTGCCAGCAGCTTACAGGGTGGTAAGCCCCAGCATTTT. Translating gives CASSLQGGKPQHF.

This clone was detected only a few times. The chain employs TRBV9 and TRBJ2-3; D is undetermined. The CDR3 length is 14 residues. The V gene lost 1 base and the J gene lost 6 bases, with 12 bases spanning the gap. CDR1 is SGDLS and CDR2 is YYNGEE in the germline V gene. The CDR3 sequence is CASSVRHGFDTQYF. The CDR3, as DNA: TGTGCCAGCAGCGTAAGGCACGGATTTGATACGCAGTATTTT.

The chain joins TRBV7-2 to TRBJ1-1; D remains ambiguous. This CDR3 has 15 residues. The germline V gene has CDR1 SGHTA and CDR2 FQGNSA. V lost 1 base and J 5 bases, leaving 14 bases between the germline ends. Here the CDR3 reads CASSLDTRERTEAFF. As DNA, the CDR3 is TGTGCCAGCAGCTTAGACACAAGGGAAAGGACTGAAGCTTTCTTT.

The CDR3 DNA reads as TGTGCCAGCAGCTTAGGAGGGACCTCCTACTGGGAGCAGTACTTC. Translation: CASSLGGTSYWEQYF. The rearrangement joins TRBV7-2 to TRBJ2-7; the D call may be TRBD1 or TRBD2 (5 bases each). The CDR3 consists of 15 residues. Trimming removed 1 base from V and 7 bases from J, with 17 bases in between. In germline, CDR1 is SGHTA, CDR2 FQGNSA.

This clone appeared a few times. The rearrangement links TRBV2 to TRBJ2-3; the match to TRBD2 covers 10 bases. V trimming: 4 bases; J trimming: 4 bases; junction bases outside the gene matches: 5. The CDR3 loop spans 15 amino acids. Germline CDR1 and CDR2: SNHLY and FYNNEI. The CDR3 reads CASSVLAGGADTQYF. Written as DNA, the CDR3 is TGTGCCAGCAGTGTTTTAGCGGGGGGCGCAGATACGCAGTATTTT.

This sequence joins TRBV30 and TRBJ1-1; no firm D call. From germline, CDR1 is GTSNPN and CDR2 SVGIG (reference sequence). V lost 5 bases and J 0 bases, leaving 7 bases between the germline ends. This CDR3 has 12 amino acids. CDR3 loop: CAWVGLNTEAFF. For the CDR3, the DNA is TGTGCCTGGGTGGGGTTGAACACTGAAGCTTTCTTT.

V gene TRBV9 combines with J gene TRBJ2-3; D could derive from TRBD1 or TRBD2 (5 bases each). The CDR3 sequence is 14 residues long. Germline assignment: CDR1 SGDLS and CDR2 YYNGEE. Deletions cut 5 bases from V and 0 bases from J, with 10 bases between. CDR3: CASSEGTSTDTQYF. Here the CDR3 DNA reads TGTGCCAGCAGTGAAGGGACGAGCACAGATACGCAGTATTTT.

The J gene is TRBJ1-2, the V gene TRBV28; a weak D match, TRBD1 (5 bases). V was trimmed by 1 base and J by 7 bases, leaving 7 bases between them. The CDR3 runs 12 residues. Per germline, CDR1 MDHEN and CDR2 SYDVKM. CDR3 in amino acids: CASSLSTGGYTF. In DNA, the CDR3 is TGTGCCAGCAGTTTATCAACAGGTGGCTACACCTTC.